The present T cell receptor beta chain was sequenced within a study of T cells in Graves' hyperthyroidism and ophthalmopathy. Study-wide background: Peripheral blood was secured at the point of initial diagnosis, before any treatment.

The table lists this clonotype with many counts. Amplification of TCR beta CDR3 regions was performed using RNA transcripts as template. HTBI primers were employed in a first-round RT-PCR of the TCR CDR3. Using its own MiXCR run on the multiplex PCR reads, TCRdb lists one record per CDR3 protein. The sample has 40,000 or so distinct CDR3 sequences, around 50% seen once. This clonotype was obtained from a woman between 45 and 65 years old with Graves' hyperthyroidism that later progressed to Graves' ophthalmopathy. Sequencing input: blood.

The CDR3 loop reads CASSQVQGGYGYTF. The CDR3 coding sequence is TGTGCCAGCAGCCAAGTCCAGGGAGGGTATGGCTACACCTTC. V and J are TRBV14 and TRBJ1-2, with D tentatively TRBD1 (5 bases). The germline V gene has CDR1 SGHDN and CDR2 FVKESK. The CDR3 spans 14 residues. V shed 1 base and J shed 5 bases, with 11 bases lying between them.